This is a list of T cell receptor beta chains from one sample in a study of T cell clonotyping in hematopoietic cell transplantation. The method was immunoSEQ multiplex PCR; TCRdb's version includes in-frame clones alone and lacks a portion of them. The sample lists approximately 11,000 clones, around 93% occurring once. The material sequenced was peripheral blood mononuclear cells. The receptors shown here come from a woman between 50 and 59 years old in good health. Some clones in this sample may be carry-over from other donors' samples. CDR3s include the opening cysteine and the closing phenylalanine or tryptophan. A D gene is named only where the DNA matches it firmly. Size is omitted from some rows. Given values are once, few, many or a class for expanded clones.

cdr3_aa cdr3_nt clone_size v_call d_call j_call
CASSPTGTGENSPLHF TGTGCCAGCTCACCGACGGGGACAGGGGAAAATTCACCCCTCCACTTT - TRBV18 TRBD1 TRBJ1-6
CASRNTGGGVAGELFF TGTGCCAGCAGGAATACTGGCGGGGGCGTGGCCGGGGAGCTGTTTTTT - TRBV6-4 - TRBJ2-2
CASSEQGWSYGYTF TGTGCCAGCAGTGAGCAGGGCTGGAGTTATGGCTACACCTTC - TRBV6-1 - TRBJ1-2
CASSSSLNTEAFF TGTGCCAGCAGTTCCAGTCTGAACACTGAAGCTTTCTTT - TRBV28 - TRBJ1-1
CASSPRSDSGNTIYF TGTGCCAGCAGCCCACGTAGCGACTCTGGAAACACCATATATTTT - TRBV7-9 - TRBJ1-3
CASSEAGKRTDTQYF TGTGCCAGCAGTGAAGCGGGAAAGCGCACAGATACGCAGTATTTT once TRBV2 - TRBJ2-3
CASTRGQGAFQPQHF TGTGCCAGTACCAGGGGACAGGGGGCATTTCAGCCCCAGCATTTT - TRBV19 TRBD1 TRBJ1-5
CASSADYEQYF TGTGCCAGCAGTGCCGACTACGAGCAGTACTTC - TRBV2 - TRBJ2-7
CASSYTGPNTEAFF TGTGCCAGCAGCTACACAGGCCCCAACACTGAAGCTTTCTTT - TRBV7-9 - TRBJ1-1
CASSANRANSPLHF TGCGCCAGCAGCGCTAACAGGGCTAATTCACCCCTCCACTTT - TRBV5-1 - TRBJ1-6
CASSLNYEQFF TGTGCCAGCAGCTTGAATTATGAGCAGTTCTTC - TRBV5-6 - TRBJ2-1
CASSLSGRESSGNTIYF TGTGCCAGCAGTTTATCGGGAAGGGAGAGCTCTGGAAACACCATATATTTT - TRBV27 - TRBJ1-3
CASSLSTAGRTGELFF TGCGCCAGCAGCTTGTCTACAGCGGGGAGGACCGGGGAGCTGTTTTTT - TRBV5-1 TRBD2 TRBJ2-2
CASSGGHQGGPLHF TGTGCCAGCAGTGGGGGGCACCAGGGTGGCCCCCTCCACTTT - TRBV2 - TRBJ1-6
CSGRGFGAHEQFF TGCAGCGGGAGGGGATTCGGGGCCCATGAGCAGTTCTTC - TRBV29-1 - TRBJ2-1
CASSLAFGTAEIF TGTGCCAGCAGCTTAGCGTTCGGAACAGCCGAGATTTTC - TRBV7-9 - TRBJ2-7
CASSLGSARNQPQHF TGTGCCAGCAGCTTAGGTAGCGCGAGGAATCAGCCCCAGCATTTT - TRBV7-9 - TRBJ1-5
CASSHNSPQGGGQPQHF TGTGCCAGTAGTCACAATTCCCCACAGGGGGGGGGTCAGCCCCAGCATTTT - TRBV19 TRBD1 TRBJ1-5
CASSLGKSSYNEQFF TGTGCCAGCAGCTTAGGTAAGTCTTCCTACAATGAGCAGTTCTTC - TRBV11-2 - TRBJ2-1
CATLALNTGELFF TGTGCCACCCTGGCCCTTAACACCGGGGAGCTGTTTTTT - TRBV6-5 - TRBJ2-2
CASSQDQSKYYGYTF TGTGCCAGCAGCCAAGATCAATCCAAATACTATGGCTACACCTTC - TRBV4-2 - TRBJ1-2
CASSQGPYQPQHF TGCGCCAGCAGCCAGGGGCCGTATCAGCCCCAGCATTTT - TRBV4-3 - TRBJ1-5
CASRLGGRNTEAFF TGTGCCAGCAGATTAGGGGGCAGGAACACTGAAGCTTTCTTT - TRBV6-5 TRBD1 TRBJ1-1
CATSRDRKSGYTF TGTGCCACCAGCAGAGATCGGAAAAGTGGCTACACCTTC - TRBV15 - TRBJ1-2
CASSSRGNTIYF TGTGCCAGTAGTTCCCGAGGTAACACCATATATTTT - TRBV19 - TRBJ1-3
CASSLWTSGDYEQYF TGTGCCAGCAGCTTATGGACTAGCGGGGACTACGAGCAGTACTTC - TRBV13 TRBD2 TRBJ2-7
CASSLRDRVAGETQYF TGCGCCAGCAGCCTCCGGGACAGGGTGGCGGGCGAGACCCAGTACTTC - TRBV4-1 TRBD1 TRBJ2-5
CASTPRGWSAEAFF TGTGCCAGCACTCCCCGGGGTTGGTCGGCGGAAGCTTTCTTT - TRBV6-1 - TRBJ1-1
CASSQDWDIAFF TGTGCCAGCAGCCAAGATTGGGACATAGCTTTCTTT - TRBV14 - TRBJ1-1
CASTYSYSGARSYEQYF TGTGCCAGCACATACTCGTATTCGGGGGCCCGTTCCTACGAGCAGTACTTC - TRBV7-2 - TRBJ2-7
CASTVGSSYEQYF TGCGCCAGCACGGTAGGGAGCTCCTACGAGCAGTACTTC few TRBV5-1 - TRBJ2-7
CASSLETKRYTEAFF TGTGCCAGCAGCTTGGAAACAAAACGGTACACTGAAGCTTTCTTT - TRBV5-8 - TRBJ1-1
CASSQETTRVYEQYF TGTGCCAGCAGCCAAGAAACCACACGAGTCTACGAGCAGTACTTC - TRBV4-2 - TRBJ2-7
CASSVQGRYEQYF TGTGCCAGTAGTGTCCAGGGGAGATACGAGCAGTACTTC - TRBV19 - TRBJ2-7
CASSSGTGSYEQYF TGTGCCAGCAGTTCCGGGACAGGGTCCTACGAGCAGTACTTC - TRBV2 TRBD1 TRBJ2-7
CASSRKDSVEAFF TGTGCCAGCAGCCGAAAAGACAGTGTTGAAGCTTTCTTT - TRBV14 - TRBJ1-1
CASSEWDTYQPQHF TGTGCCAGCAGTGAATGGGATACCTATCAGCCCCAGCATTTT - TRBV25-1 - TRBJ1-5
CASSLGGPNQPQHF TGTGCCAGCAGCTTAGGGGGGCCAAATCAGCCCCAGCATTTT - TRBV7-2 - TRBJ1-5
CASSYRVGGIEQYF TGTGCCAGCAGTTACCGAGTGGGAGGTATCGAGCAGTACTTC - TRBV6-5 - TRBJ2-7
CASSLMTGGEKLFF TGTGCCAGCAGCTTAATGACAGGGGGTGAAAAACTGTTTTTT - TRBV7-9 TRBD1 TRBJ1-4
CASKRGPDTDTQYF TGTGCCAGCAAGAGGGGACCTGACACAGATACGCAGTATTTT - TRBV2 - TRBJ2-3
CASREQGLSGNTIYF TGTGCCAGCAGGGAACAGGGCCTCTCTGGAAACACCATATATTTT - TRBV6-1 - TRBJ1-3
CAWSSRGLGGLYEQYF TGTGCCTGGAGTTCTAGAGGGCTGGGGGGACTATACGAGCAGTACTTC - TRBV30 TRBD2 TRBJ2-7
CASTMWDRGPGELFF TGTGCCAGCACAATGTGGGACAGGGGTCCCGGGGAGCTGTTTTTT - TRBV2 TRBD1 TRBJ2-2
CASSYSPQGSYGYTF TGTGCCAGCAGTTACTCTCCACAGGGCTCCTATGGCTACACCTTC - TRBV6-5 - TRBJ1-2
CASSERDRVRSPLHF TGTGCCAGCAGTGAAAGGGACCGCGTGCGTTCACCCCTCCACTTT - TRBV6-1 - TRBJ1-6
CASMRPRAGPSAATNYGYTF TGTGCCAGCATGCGTCCTAGGGCAGGGCCCTCCGCCGCCACTAACTATGGCTACACCTTC - TRBV28 - TRBJ1-2
CASSDPPTGYGYTF TGTGCCAGCAGTGACCCGCCTACAGGGTACGGCTACACCTTC - TRBV6-1 - TRBJ1-2
CASSDRANYGYTF TGTGCCAGCAGCGACAGGGCTAACTATGGCTACACCTTC - TRBV7-3 TRBD1 TRBJ1-2
CASSLGDTAYEQYF TGCGCCAGCAGCTTAGGGGACACAGCCTACGAGCAGTACTTC few TRBV5-1 - TRBJ2-7
CASSLWGDEKLFF TGTGCCAGCAGCTTGTGGGGAGACGAAAAACTGTTTTTT - TRBV5-4 - TRBJ1-4
CASSLGGISGNTIYF TGTGCCAGCAGCTTAGGAGGCATCTCTGGAAACACCATATATTTT few TRBV7-6 - TRBJ1-3
CASSLLWTGGFDEQYF TGTGCCAGCAGTTTACTCTGGACAGGGGGATTTGACGAGCAGTACTTC - TRBV27 TRBD1 TRBJ2-7
CASSLGLGRGTQYF TGTGCCAGCAGTCTGGGCCTTGGTAGGGGGACCCAGTACTTC - TRBV6-5 - TRBJ2-5
CASSLGGGEGYTF TGTGCCAGCAGCTTAGGTGGAGGAGAGGGCTACACCTTC - TRBV7-8 - TRBJ1-2